This TCR beta chain comes out of a study of blood T cell repertoires in COVID-19. Study-wide context: Italy, Spain and the United States were the sources of the convalescent and acute COVID-19 samples. In each case, the material was cDNA or gDNA derived from T cells, B-cell-depleted T cells, or PBMCs.

This clone was seen just once. The CDR3 contains 13 residues. CDR1 is MNHEY, CDR2 SVGAGI, per germline. Deletions cut 6 bases from V and 0 bases from J, with 9 bases between. As processed by the authors: How many nucleated cells were present was estimated from reference gene primer amplification. Clones were sequenced by immunoSEQ multiplex PCR, and TCRdb holds only the in-frame ones, with some missing. The D gene and trimming were derived from the DNA, and the V and J assignments and clone size from that table. The table lists 100,000 to 150,000 clones, less than 90% of them singletons, with approximately 13% in the top ten.

Sequencing input: peripheral blood. The chain carries TRBV6-5 and TRBJ2-7, with a weak D call TRBD1 (5 bases). The TCR originated in a woman in her twenties or thirties who had recovered from COVID-19. CDR3 in DNA: TGTGCCAGCAGAGGAACAGGCTCCTACGAGCAGTACTTC. This sequence encodes CASRGTGSYEQYF.